The present entry profiles one TCR beta chain with its context. This entry is derived from a study of yellow fever vaccine responses in identical twins. TCRdb re-analysed the RT-PCR reads in MiXCR, keeping a single row per CDR3 protein. Counted here are under 25,000 distinct CDR3 sequences, under 75% occurring once; the ten biggest clones make up less than 3%. The CDR3 extends over 14 amino acids. The germline V gene has CDR1 SQVTM and CDR2 ANQGSEA. The V gene lost 7 bases and the J gene lost 4 bases, with 17 bases spanning the gap. The J gene is TRBJ2-1, the V gene TRBV29-1; D might be TRBD1 or TRBD2, each matching 6 bases. Specimen: T cells from blood (PBMCs), unsorted or a sorted subset (not recorded which), collected before or after yellow fever vaccination (not recorded which). This clonotype originated in a woman in her late teens or twenties who received the yellow fever vaccine. The CDR3 DNA sequence: TGCAGCGCCTTAGAGGGGGGCTCTTACAATGAGCAGTTCTTC. It codes for CSALEGGSYNEQFF.